The next 2 T cell receptor beta chains were all read from a single sample in a study of Graves' ophthalmopathy and Graves' hyperthyroidism (dated by TCRdb to the late 2010s). Sequencing used an Illumina HiSeq 2000. For repertoire sequencing, the TCR beta CDR3 regions were amplified from RNA transcripts. HTBI primers and the Qiagen OneStep RT-PCR kit were used in a first-round RT-PCR, which was followed by a second-round multiplex PCR, size selection and purification. TCRdb reprocessed the public reads (quality trimming at Q25 with fastp, clone calling with MiXCR) and kept in-frame beta chains. Every CDR3 protein is listed once, alongside the most common genes and DNA of its rows. This sample gives some 400,000 distinct CDR3 sequences in total; 15% to 20% of them show up just once. Of the sample, 1.5% to 2% falls within the top ten clones. The sample taken for sequencing was peripheral blood. The source of these receptors is a woman aged 18-29 years with Graves' ophthalmopathy. Donor details come from another sample of the same person, matched by shared clones.

This clonotype was found many times. The rearrangement joins TRBV7-8 to TRBJ2-7, with D uncertain. The germline V gene has CDR1 SGHVS and CDR2 FQNEAQ. V shed 3 bases and J shed 6 bases, with 15 bases lying between them. The CDR3 totals 14 residues. Here the CDR3 reads CASSLPRQHPEQYF. The CDR3 nucleotides read TGTGCCAGCAGCTTGCCCCGACAACACCCCGAGCAGTACTTC.

This clonotype appeared many times. The chain uses TRBV4-3 and TRBJ2-2; no reliable D call. The CDR3 runs 16 residues. Looked up from germline, CDR1 is LGHNA and CDR2 is YSLEER. Trimming left V 1 base short and J 4 bases short, with 13 bases between. The CDR3, as DNA: TGCGCCAGCAGCCAAGGTTCGGAATTCGGCACCGGGGAGCTGTTTTTT. As protein: CASSQGSEFGTGELFF.